These T cell receptor beta chains were read from a single sample in a study of breast tumors, draining lymph nodes, adjacent tissues. TCRdb reprocessed the multiplex PCR reads via MiXCR and lists one record per CDR3 protein. The repertoire holds 100,000 to 150,000 distinct CDR3 sequences, with approximately 20% as singletons. The sequencing input was axillary lymph node tissue. These receptors were taken from a female donor with breast cancer. Some clones in this sample may be carry-over from other donors' samples. CDR3s include the opening cysteine and the closing phenylalanine or tryptophan. D genes are given only for firm matches. The listing skips clone size in some rows; elsewhere it reads once, few, many or a size class.

j_gene	d_gene	v_gene	abundance	CDR3aa	CDR3nt
TRBJ2-1	-	TRBV20-1	many	CSARNPGTRDNEQFF	TGCAGTGCTAGAAACCCCGGGACACGGGACAATGAGCAGTTCTTC
TRBJ2-3	-	TRBV14	many	CASSLRHDTQYF	TGTGCCAGCAGCCTACGACACGATACGCAGTATTTT
TRBJ2-2	TRBD2	TRBV15	many	CATSRDRAAGGPRFGELFF	TGTGCCACCAGCAGAGATCGGGCAGCGGGAGGGCCCAGGTTCGGGGAGCTGTTTTTT
TRBJ1-5	TRBD1	TRBV28	-	CAGAGGVSNQPQHF	TGTGCCGGAGCAGGGGGCGTTAGCAATCAGCCCCAGCATTTT
TRBJ2-3	TRBD2	TRBV18	-	CASSPLSAGEITDTQYF	TGTGCCAGCTCACCACTGTCTGCGGGAGAAATCACAGATACGCAGTATTTT
TRBJ1-6	-	TRBV3-1	many	CASSPSGRKNSPLHF	TGTGCCAGCAGCCCGAGTGGCCGGAAGAATTCACCCCTCCACTTT
TRBJ1-5	-	TRBV12-3/TRBV12-4	many	CASSLSGPNQPQHF	TGTGCCAGCAGTTTATCCGGCCCGAATCAGCCCCAGCATTTT
TRBJ2-7	TRBD2	TRBV20-1	many	CSALHQGDRREMSYEQYF	TGCAGTGCCCTGCATCAAGGGGATAGGCGGGAGATGTCCTACGAGCAGTACTTC
TRBJ2-1	-	TRBV24-1	many	CATASQGQSSYNEQFF	TGTGCCACCGCCTCGCAAGGGCAGAGCTCCTACAATGAGCAGTTCTTC
TRBJ2-1	TRBD2	TRBV12-3/TRBV12-4	many	CASSFFYPGGSEQFF	TGTGCCAGCAGTTTCTTCTACCCGGGAGGTAGTGAGCAGTTCTTC
TRBJ2-2	-	TRBV30	many	CAWSVRPAGTSNTGELFF	TGTGCCTGGAGTGTACGGCCCGCGGGGACTTCTAACACCGGGGAGCTGTTTTTT
TRBJ1-6	-	TRBV7-6	many	CASSLTSLNSPLHF	TGTGCCAGCAGCTTAACATCACTCAATTCACCCCTCCACTTT
TRBJ2-2	-	TRBV9	many	CASSGLPLATGELFF	TGTGCCAGCAGCGGTCTTCCCCTAGCGACCGGGGAGCTGTTTTTT
TRBJ1-5	-	TRBV19	many	CASSNGGNQPQHF	TGTGCCAGTAGTAACGGTGGCAATCAGCCCCAGCATTTT
TRBJ2-7	TRBD1	TRBV18	few	CASSPGTGDSYEQYF	TGTGCCAGCTCGCCTGGGACAGGGGATTCCTACGAGCAGTACTTC
TRBJ1-2	TRBD1	TRBV20-1	many	CSATKSGTGQNYGYTF	TGCAGTGCTACCAAATCCGGGACAGGGCAGAACTATGGCTACACCTTC
TRBJ2-1	-	TRBV12-3/TRBV12-4	many	CASSTAGPYNEQFF	TGTGCCAGCAGTACAGCGGGTCCCTACAATGAGCAGTTCTTC
TRBJ2-6	TRBD1	TRBV7-9	-	CASRAETGVPGANVLTF	TGTGCCAGCAGGGCCGAGACAGGGGTGCCTGGGGCCAACGTCCTGACTTTC
TRBJ1-2	TRBD1	TRBV6-1	few	CASSEGQANYGYTF	TGTGCCAGCAGTGAGGGACAGGCGAACTATGGCTACACCTTC
TRBJ2-4	TRBD1	TRBV7-2	-	CASSLSLGQGGNIQYF	TGTGCCAGCAGCTTAAGTTTAGGACAGGGAGGAAACATTCAGTACTTC
TRBJ2-1	TRBD2	TRBV28	few	CATKPGGVFNEQFF	TGTGCCACCAAACCGGGAGGTGTCTTCAATGAGCAGTTCTTC
TRBJ2-7	TRBD1	TRBV27	many	CASSLFLPGGPTDEQYF	TGTGCCAGCAGTTTATTCCTTCCAGGGGGCCCGACGGACGAGCAGTACTTC
TRBJ2-7	-	TRBV19	many	CASSIRSTGEQYF	TGTGCCAGTAGTATTCGATCCACAGGCGAGCAGTACTTC